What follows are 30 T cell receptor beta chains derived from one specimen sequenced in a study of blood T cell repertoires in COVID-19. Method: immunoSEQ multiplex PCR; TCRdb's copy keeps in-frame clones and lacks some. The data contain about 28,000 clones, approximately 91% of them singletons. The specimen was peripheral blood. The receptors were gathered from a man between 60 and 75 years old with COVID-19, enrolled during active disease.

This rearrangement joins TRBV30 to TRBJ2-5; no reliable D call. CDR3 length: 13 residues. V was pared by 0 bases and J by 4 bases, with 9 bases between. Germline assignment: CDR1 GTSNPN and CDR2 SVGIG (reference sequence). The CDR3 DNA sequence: TGTGCCTGGAGTGTAGACGGCGGAGAGACCCAGTACTTC. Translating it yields CAWSVDGGETQYF.

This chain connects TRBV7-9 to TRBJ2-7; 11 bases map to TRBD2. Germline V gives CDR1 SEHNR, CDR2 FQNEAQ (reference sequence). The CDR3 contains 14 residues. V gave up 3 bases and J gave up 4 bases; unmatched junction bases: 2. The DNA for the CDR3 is TGTGCCAGCAGCTTCGGGACTAGCGGATACGAGCAGTACTTC. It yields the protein CASSFGTSGYEQYF.

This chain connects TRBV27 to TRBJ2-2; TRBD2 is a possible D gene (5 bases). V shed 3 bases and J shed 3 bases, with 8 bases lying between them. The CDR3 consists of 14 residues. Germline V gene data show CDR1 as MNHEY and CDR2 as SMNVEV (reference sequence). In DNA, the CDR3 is TGTGCCAGCAGTTTGTTTAGCGACACCGGGGAGCTGTTTTTT. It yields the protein CASSLFSDTGELFF.

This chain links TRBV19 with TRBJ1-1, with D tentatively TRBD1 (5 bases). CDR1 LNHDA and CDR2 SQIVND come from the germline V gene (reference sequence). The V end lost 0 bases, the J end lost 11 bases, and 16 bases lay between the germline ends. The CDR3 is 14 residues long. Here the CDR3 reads CASSIDRTPEGAFF. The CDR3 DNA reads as TGTGCCAGTAGTATAGACCGGACACCTGAAGGGGCTTTCTTT.

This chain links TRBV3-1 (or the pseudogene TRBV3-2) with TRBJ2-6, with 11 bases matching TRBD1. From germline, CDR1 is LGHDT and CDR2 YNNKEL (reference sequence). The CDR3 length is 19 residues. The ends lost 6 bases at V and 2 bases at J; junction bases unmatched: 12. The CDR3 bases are TGTGCCAGCAGTCCCACTTCCGGGACAGGGGGGGCTGGGGCCAACGTCCTGACTTTC. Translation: CASSPTSGTGGAGANVLTF.

CDR3 in DNA: TGCAGTGCTAGTCCCAAGACAGGGGGCGCGTACACTGAAGCTTTCTTT. Translation gives CSASPKTGGAYTEAFF. This chain joins TRBV20-1 and TRBJ1-1, with 10 bases aligning to TRBD1. The CDR3 loop spans 16 amino acids. With 3 bases clipped from V and 3 bases from J, the junction kept 10 bases outside the gene matches. CDR1 DFQATT and CDR2 SNEGSKA come from the germline V gene (reference sequence).

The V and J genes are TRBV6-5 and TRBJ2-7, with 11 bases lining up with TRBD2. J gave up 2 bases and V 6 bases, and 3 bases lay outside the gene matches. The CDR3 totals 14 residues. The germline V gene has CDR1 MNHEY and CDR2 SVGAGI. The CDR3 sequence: CASSGLAGTYEQYF. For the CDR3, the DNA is TGTGCCAGCAGCGGACTAGCGGGTACCTACGAGCAGTACTTC.

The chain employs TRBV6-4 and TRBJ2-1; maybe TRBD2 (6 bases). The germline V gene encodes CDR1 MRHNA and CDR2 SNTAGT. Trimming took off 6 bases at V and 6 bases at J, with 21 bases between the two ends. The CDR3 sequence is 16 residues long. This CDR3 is CASSPEPGLRRNEQFF. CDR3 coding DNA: TGTGCCAGCAGCCCTGAACCGGGACTCCGCCGCAATGAGCAGTTCTTC.

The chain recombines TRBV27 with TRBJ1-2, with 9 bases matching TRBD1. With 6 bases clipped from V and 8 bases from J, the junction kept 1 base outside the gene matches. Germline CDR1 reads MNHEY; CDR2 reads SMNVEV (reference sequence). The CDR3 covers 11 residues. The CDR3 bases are TGTGCCAGCAGGGACAGGGGAGGCTACACCTTC. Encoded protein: CASRDRGGYTF.

This CDR3 is CATSSPGQGTDEQYF. The DNA of the CDR3 is TGTGCCACCAGCAGTCCGGGACAGGGTACCGACGAGCAGTACTTC. The chain has TRBV15 and TRBJ2-7, with TRBD1 matching over 9 bases. Per germline, CDR1 LNHNV and CDR2 YYDKDF (reference sequence). Losses at the gene ends were 3 bases for V and 5 bases for J; bases not matched to a gene: 8. The CDR3 is 15 amino acids.

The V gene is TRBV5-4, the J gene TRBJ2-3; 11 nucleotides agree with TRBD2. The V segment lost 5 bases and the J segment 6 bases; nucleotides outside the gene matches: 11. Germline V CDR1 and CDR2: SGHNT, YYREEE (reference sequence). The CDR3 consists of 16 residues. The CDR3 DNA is TGTGCCAGCAGATCACACACTAGCGGGAGTGTGGATACGCAGTATTTT. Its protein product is CASRSHTSGSVDTQYF.

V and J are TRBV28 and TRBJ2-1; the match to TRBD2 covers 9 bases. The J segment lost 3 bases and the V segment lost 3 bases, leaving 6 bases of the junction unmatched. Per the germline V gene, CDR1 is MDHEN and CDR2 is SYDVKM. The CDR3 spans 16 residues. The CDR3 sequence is CASSFQAGGHYNEQFF. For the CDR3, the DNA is TGTGCCAGCAGTTTTCAAGCGGGAGGACACTACAATGAGCAGTTCTTC.

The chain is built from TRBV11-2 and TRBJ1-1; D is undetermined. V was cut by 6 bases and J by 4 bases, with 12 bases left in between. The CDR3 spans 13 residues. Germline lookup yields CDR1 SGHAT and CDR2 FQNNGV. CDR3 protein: CASRKPGVTEAFF. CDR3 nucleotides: TGTGCCAGCAGGAAACCGGGAGTCACTGAAGCTTTCTTT.

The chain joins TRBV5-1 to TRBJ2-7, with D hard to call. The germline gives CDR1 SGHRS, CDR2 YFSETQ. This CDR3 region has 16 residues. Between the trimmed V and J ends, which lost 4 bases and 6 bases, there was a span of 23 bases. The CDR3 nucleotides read TGCGCCAGCAGCCCGCCTGGGTCTGGCAGGTCAGGCGAGCAGTACTTC. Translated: CASSPPGSGRSGEQYF.

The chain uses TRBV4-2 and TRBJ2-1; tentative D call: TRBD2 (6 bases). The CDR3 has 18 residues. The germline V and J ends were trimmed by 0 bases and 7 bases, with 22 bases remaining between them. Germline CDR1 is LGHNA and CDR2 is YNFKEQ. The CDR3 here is CASSQDDYRDWVGNEQFF. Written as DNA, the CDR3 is TGTGCCAGCAGCCAAGATGATTATCGGGACTGGGTGGGGAATGAGCAGTTCTTC.

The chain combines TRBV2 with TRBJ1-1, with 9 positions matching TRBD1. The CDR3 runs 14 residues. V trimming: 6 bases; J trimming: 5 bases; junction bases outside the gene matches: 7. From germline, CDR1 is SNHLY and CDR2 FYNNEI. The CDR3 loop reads CASSVTGGGTEAFF. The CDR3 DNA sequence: TGTGCCAGCAGCGTTACAGGGGGCGGGACTGAAGCTTTCTTT.

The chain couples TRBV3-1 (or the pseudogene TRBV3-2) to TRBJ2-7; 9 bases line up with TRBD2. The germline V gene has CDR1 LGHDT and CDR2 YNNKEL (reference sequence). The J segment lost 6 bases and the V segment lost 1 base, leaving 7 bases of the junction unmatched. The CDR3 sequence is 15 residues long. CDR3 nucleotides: TGTGCCAGCAGCCAAGGTAGCGGGAGATTAGGCGAGCAGTACTTC. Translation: CASSQGSGRLGEQYF.

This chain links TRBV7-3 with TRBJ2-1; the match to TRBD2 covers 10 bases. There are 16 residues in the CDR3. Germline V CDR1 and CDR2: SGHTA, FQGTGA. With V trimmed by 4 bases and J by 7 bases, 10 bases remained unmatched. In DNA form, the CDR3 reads TGTGCCAGCAGCTCTCCGAGCGGGAGGGGTGGTAATGAGCAGTTCTTC. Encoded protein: CASSSPSGRGGNEQFF.

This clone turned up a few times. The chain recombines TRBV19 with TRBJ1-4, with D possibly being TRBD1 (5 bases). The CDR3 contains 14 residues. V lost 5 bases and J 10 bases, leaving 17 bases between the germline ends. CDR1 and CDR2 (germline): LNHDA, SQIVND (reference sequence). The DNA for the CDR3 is TGTGCCAGTAGTCCCGGGACGGAGGAGGGAAAACTGTTTTTT. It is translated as CASSPGTEEGKLFF.

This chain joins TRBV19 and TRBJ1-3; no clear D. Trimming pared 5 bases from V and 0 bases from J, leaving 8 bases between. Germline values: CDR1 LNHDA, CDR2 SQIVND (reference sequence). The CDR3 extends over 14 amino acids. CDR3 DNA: TGTGCCAGTAGTCTCGTATTCTCTGGAAACACCATATATTTT. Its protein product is CASSLVFSGNTIYF.

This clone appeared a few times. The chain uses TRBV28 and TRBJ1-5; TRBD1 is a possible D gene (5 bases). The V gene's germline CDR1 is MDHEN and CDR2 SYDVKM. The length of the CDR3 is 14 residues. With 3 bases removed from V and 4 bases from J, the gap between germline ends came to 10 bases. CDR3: CASSFVTANQPQHF. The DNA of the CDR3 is TGTGCCAGCAGTTTTGTGACAGCTAATCAGCCCCAGCATTTT. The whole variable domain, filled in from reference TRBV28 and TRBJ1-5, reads DVKVTQSSRYLVKRTGEKVFLECVQDMDHENMFWYRQDPGLGLRLIYFSYDVKMKEKGDIPEGYSVSREKKERFSLILESASTNQTSMYLCASSFVTANQPQHFGDGTRLSIL.

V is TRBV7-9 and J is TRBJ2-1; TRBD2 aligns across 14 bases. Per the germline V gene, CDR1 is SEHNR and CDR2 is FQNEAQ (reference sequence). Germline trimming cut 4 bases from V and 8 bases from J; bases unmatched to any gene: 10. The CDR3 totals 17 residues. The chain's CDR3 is CASSSETSGRAVDEQFF. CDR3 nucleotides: TGTGCCAGCAGCTCAGAGACTAGCGGGAGGGCCGTGGATGAGCAGTTCTTC.

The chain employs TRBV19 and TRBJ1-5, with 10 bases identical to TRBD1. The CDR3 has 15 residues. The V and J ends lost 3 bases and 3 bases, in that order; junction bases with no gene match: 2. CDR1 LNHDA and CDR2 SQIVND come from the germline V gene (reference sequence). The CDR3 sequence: CASSIGTGVNQPQHF. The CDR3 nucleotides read TGTGCCAGTAGTATCGGGACAGGGGTCAATCAGCCCCAGCATTTT.

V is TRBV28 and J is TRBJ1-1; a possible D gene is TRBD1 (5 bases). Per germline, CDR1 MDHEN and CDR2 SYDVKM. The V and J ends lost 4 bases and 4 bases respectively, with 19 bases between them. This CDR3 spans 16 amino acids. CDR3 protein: CASSSPGGAGGTEAFF. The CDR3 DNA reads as TGTGCCAGCAGTTCACCCGGCGGGGCGGGGGGCACTGAAGCTTTCTTT.

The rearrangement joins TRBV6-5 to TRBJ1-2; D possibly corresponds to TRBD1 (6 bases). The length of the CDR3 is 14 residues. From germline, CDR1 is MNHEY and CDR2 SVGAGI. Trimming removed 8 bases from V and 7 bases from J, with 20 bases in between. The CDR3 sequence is CASSDLGGGVGYTF. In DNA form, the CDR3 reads TGTGCCAGCTCCGATCTAGGGGGGGGCGTTGGCTACACCTTC.

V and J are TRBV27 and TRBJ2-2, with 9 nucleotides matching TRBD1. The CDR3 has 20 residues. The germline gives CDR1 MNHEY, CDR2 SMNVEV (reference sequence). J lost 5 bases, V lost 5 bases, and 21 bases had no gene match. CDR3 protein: CASSPRDRVSSLIGTGELFF. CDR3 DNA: TGTGCCAGCAGTCCCCGGGACAGGGTATCATCCCTAATAGGGACCGGGGAGCTGTTTTTT.

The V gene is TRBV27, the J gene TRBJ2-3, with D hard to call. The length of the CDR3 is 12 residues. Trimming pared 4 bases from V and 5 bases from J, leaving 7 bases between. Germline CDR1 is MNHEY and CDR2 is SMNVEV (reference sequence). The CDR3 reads CASSSRGDTQYF. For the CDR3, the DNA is TGTGCCAGCAGTTCCAGAGGAGATACGCAGTATTTT.

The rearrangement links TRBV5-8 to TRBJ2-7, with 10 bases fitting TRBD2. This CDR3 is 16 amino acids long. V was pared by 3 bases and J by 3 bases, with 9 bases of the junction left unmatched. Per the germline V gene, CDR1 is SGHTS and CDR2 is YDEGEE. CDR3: CASSWLGTSAYYEQYF. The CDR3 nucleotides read TGTGCCAGCAGCTGGCTTGGGACTAGCGCCTACTACGAGCAGTACTTC. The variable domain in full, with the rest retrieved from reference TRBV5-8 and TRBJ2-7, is EAGVTQSPTHLIKTRGQQATLRCSPISGHTSVYWYQQALGLGLQFLLWYDEGEERNRGNFPPRFSGRQFPNYSSELNVNALELEDSALYLCASSWLGTSAYYEQYFGPGTRLTVT.

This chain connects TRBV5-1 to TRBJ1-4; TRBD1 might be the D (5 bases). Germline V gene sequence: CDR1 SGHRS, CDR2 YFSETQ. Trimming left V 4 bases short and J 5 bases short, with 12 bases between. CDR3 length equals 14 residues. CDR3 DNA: TGCGCCAGCAGCCCGGCGGGACGGAATGAAAAACTGTTTTTT. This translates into CASSPAGRNEKLFF.

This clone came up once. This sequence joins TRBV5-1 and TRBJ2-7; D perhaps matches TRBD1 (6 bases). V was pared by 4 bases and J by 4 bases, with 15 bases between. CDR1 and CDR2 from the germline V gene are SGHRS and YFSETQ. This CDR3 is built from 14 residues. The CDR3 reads CASSPSTGGYEQYF. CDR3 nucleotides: TGCGCCAGCAGCCCGTCGACAGGCGGGTACGAGCAGTACTTC.